The 8 T cell receptor beta chains in this list originate from one sample, sequenced in a study of T cells expressing NK-cell markers. TCRdb reprocessed the 5' RACE reads and stores each CDR3 protein as one record, lacking DNA. The sample includes about 140,000 distinct CDR3 sequences. The sequencing input was blood T cells: a sorted CD56 or NKG2C T cell subset, CD4+ or CD8+ T cells, or bulk PBMC T cells (not recorded which). The receptors were sampled from a man between 18 and 35 years old in good health.

This rearrangement joins TRBV29-1 to TRBJ2-7; TCRdb names TRBD2, which stays unverified in the absence of DNA. CDR3 length: 13 residues. Per germline, CDR1 SQVTM and CDR2 ANQGSEA. The CDR3: CSAAGGGSYEQYF.

This chain connects TRBV28 to TRBJ1-2; TCRdb gives TRBD1 as the D gene, but with no DNA this cannot be confirmed. Germline V gene lookup returns CDR1 MDHEN and CDR2 SYDVKM. This CDR3 is 14 amino acids long. CDR3 in amino acids: CASSTETGQEGYTF.

The chain has TRBV7-2 and TRBJ1-5; TCRdb indicates TRBD1, and absent DNA this call remains unverified. The CDR3 loop spans 18 amino acids. The germline V gene has CDR1 SGHTA and CDR2 FQGNSA. The CDR3 sequence: CASSLASGTGAINQPQHF.

The CDR3 protein is CASSGPEGLGETQYF. The chain combines TRBV7-6 with TRBJ2-5; TCRdb lists TRBD2, though no DNA is available to test this call. This CDR3 has 15 residues. Germline CDR1 reads SGHVS; CDR2 reads FNYEAQ.

This CDR3 reads CASSLSGGSGNTIYF. This chain connects TRBV27 to TRBJ1-3; absent DNA, TCRdb's TRBD1 call cannot be checked. CDR3 length: 15 amino acids. Germline CDR1 is MNHEY and CDR2 is SMNVEV (reference sequence).

The rearrangement uses TRBV12-3 or TRBV12-4 and TRBJ2-2. The CDR3 consists of 12 residues. The CDR3 loop reads CASSSHTGELFF.

The genes are TRBV2 and TRBJ2-2. The CDR3 loop spans 14 amino acids. In germline, CDR1 is SNHLY, CDR2 FYNNEI. The CDR3 here is CASRATMNTGELFF. Full variable domain (outside the CDR3, taken from reference TRBV2 and TRBJ2-2): EPEVTQTPSHQVTQMGQEVILRCVPISNHLYFYWYRQILGQKVEFLVSFYNNEISEKSEIFDDQFSVERPDGSNFTLKIRSTKLEDSAMYFCASRATMNTGELFFGEGSRLTVL.

The chain is built from TRBV24-1 and TRBJ2-3. The CDR3 spans 15 residues. Germline loops: CDR1 KGHDR, CDR2 SFDVKD. The CDR3 reads CATSERTASTDTQYF.